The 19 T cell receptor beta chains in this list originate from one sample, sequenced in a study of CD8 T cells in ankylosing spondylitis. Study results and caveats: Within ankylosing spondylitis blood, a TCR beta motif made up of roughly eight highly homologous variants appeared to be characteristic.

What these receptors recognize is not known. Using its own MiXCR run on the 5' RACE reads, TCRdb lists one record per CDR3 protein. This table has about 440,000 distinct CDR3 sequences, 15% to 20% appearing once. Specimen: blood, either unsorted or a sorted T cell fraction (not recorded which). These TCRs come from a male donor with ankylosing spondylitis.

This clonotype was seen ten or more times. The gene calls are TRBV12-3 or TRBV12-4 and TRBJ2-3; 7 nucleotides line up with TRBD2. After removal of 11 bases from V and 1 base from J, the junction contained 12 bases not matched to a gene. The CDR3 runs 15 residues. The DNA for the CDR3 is TGTGCCTCCTTACCCAGCGGGGCTCGCACAGATACGCAGTATTTT. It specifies CASLPSGARTDTQYF.

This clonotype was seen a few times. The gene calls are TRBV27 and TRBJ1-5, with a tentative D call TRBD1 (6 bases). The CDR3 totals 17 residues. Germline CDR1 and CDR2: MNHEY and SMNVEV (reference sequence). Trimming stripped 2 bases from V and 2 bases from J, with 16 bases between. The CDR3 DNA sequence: TGTGCCAGCAGTTTACAATTCAGGGGAGATGGCAATCAGCCCCAGCATTTT. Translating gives CASSLQFRGDGNQPQHF.

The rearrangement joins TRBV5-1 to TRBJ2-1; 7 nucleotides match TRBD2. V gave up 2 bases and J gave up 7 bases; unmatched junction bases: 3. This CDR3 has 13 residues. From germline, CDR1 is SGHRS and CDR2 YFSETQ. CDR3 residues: CASSLAGFNEQFF. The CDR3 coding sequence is TGCGCCAGCAGCTTAGCGGGGTTTAATGAGCAGTTCTTC.

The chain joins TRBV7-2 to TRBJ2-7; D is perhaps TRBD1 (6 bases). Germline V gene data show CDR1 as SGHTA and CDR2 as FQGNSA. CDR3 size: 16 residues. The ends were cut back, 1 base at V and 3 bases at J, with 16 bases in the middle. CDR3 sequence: CASSLVPGALIYEQYF. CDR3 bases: TGTGCCAGCAGCTTAGTTCCAGGGGCCTTAATCTACGAGCAGTACTTC.

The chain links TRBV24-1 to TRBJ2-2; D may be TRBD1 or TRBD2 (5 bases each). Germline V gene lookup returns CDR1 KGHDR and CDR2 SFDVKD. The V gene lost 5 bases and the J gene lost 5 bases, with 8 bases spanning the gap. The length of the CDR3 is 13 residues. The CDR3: CATSGRETGELFF. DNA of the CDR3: TGTGCCACCAGTGGCAGGGAGACCGGGGAGCTGTTTTTT.

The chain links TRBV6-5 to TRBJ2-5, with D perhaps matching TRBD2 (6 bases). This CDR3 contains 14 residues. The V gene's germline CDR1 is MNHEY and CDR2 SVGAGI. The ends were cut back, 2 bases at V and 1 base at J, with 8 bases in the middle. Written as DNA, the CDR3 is TGTGCCAGCAGTTACAGGAGGGTCCAAGAGACCCAGTACTTC. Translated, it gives CASSYRRVQETQYF.

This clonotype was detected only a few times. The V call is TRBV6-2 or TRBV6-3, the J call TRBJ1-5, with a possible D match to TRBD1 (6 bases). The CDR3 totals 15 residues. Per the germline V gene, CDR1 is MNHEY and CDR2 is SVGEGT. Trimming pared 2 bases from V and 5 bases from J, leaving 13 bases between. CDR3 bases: TGTGCCAGCAGTTACGGAGGGGGTTATCATCAGCCCCAGCATTTT. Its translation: CASSYGGGYHQPQHF.

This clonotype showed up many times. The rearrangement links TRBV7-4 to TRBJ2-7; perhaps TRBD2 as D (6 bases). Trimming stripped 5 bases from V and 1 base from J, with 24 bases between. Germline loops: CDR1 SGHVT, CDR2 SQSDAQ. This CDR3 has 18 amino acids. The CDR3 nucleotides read TGTGCCAGCAGCCTTTATGGCGGGGACTGGGTCACATCCTACGAGCAGTACTTC. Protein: CASSLYGGDWVTSYEQYF.

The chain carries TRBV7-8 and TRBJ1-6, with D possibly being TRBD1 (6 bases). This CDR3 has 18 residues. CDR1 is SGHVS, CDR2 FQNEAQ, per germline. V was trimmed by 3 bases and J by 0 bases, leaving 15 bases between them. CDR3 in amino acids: CASSFQGHGSSYNSPLHF. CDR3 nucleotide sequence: TGTGCCAGCAGCTTTCAGGGGCACGGGAGCTCCTATAATTCACCCCTCCACTTT.

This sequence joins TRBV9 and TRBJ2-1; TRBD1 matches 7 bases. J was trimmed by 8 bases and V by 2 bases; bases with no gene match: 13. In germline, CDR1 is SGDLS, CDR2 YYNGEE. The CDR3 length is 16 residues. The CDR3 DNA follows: TGTGCCAGCAGCGTGACGACAGGGCTTGCGCGGGATGAGCAGTTCTTC. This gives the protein CASSVTTGLARDEQFF.

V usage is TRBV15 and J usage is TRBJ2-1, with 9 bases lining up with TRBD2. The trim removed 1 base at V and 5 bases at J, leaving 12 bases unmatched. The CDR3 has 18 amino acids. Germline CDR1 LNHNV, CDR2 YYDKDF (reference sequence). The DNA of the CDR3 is TGTGCCACCAGCAGAGGGGTAGCGGGGGCCAGACTAGACAATGAGCAGTTCTTC. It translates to CATSRGVAGARLDNEQFF.

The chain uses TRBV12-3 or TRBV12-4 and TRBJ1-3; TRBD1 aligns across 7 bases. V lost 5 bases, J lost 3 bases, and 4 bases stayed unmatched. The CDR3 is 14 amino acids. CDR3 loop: CASSVAGGGNTIYF. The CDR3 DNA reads TGTGCCAGCAGTGTGGCAGGGGGTGGAAACACCATATATTTT.

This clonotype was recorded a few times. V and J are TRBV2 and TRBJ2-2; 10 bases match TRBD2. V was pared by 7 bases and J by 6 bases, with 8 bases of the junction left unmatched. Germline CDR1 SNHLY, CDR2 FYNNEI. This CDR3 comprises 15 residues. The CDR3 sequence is CASTRLAGASGELFF. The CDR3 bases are TGTGCCAGCACCCGGCTAGCGGGAGCGTCCGGGGAGCTGTTTTTT.

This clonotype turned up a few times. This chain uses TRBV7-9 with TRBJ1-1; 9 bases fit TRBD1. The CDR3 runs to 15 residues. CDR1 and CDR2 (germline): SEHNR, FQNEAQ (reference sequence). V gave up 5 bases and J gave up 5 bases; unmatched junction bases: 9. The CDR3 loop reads CASSELQGARTEAFF. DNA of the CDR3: TGTGCCAGCAGCGAACTACAGGGGGCTCGGACTGAAGCTTTCTTT. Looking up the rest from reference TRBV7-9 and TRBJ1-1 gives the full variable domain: DTGVSQNPRHKITKRGQNVTFRCDPISEHNRLYWYRQTLGQGPEFLTYFQNEAQLEKSRLLSDRFSAERPKGSFSTLEIQRTEQGDSAMYLCASSELQGARTEAFFGQGTRLTVV.

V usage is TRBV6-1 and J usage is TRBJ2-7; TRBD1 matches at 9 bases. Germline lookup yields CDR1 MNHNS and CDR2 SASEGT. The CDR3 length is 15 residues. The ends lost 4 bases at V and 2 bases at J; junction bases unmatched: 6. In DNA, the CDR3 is TGTGCCAGCAGTGGCCGGGACAGGGCTACCTACGAGCAGTACTTC. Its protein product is CASSGRDRATYEQYF.

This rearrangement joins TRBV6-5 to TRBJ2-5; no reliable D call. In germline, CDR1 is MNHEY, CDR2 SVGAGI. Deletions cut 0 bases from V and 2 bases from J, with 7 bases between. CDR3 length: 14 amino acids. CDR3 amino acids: CASSYSRDQETQYF. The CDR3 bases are TGTGCCAGCAGTTACTCAAGGGATCAAGAGACCCAGTACTTC.

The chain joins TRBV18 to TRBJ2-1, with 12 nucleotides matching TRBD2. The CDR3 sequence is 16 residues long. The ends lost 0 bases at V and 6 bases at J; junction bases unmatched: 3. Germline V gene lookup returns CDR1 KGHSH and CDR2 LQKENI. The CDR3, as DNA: TGTGCCAGCTCACCACCACCTAGCGGGAGGGCCAATGAGCAGTTCTTC. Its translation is CASSPPPSGRANEQFF.

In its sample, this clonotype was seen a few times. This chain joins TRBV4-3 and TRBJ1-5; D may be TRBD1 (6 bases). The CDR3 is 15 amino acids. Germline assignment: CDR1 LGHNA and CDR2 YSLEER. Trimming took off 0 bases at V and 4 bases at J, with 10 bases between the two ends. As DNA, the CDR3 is TGCGCCAGCAGCCAAGATGGGCAGGGGAATCAGCCCCAGCATTTT. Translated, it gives CASSQDGQGNQPQHF.

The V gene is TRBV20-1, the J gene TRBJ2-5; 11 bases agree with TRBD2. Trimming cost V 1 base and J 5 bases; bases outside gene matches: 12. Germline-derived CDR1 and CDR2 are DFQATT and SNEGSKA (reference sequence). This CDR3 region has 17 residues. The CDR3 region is CSARGPLAGGARETQYF. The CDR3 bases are TGCAGTGCTAGAGGCCCCCTAGCGGGAGGCGCACGGGAGACCCAGTACTTC.